This T cell receptor (beta chain) was recovered during a study of blood T cell repertoires in COVID-19. Study context: Samples of COVID-19 (acute and convalescent) were obtained from the United States, Italy and Spain. Sources were T cells, B-cell-depleted T cells, or PBMCs; the material itself was cDNA or gDNA.

Germline V gene sequence: CDR1 SGDLS, CDR2 YYNGEE. The ends lost 3 bases at V and 4 bases at J; junction bases unmatched: 9. CDR3 length: 16 amino acids. Original data processing: Reference gene primer amplification gave nucleated cell count estimates. Profiling relied on immunoSEQ multiplex PCR, and the TCRdb table lists in-frame clones only, not all of them. V and J calls and clone size are given by that table; D and trimming were obtained from the DNA. Of approximately 170,000 clones listed, 70% to 90% are singletons. The TCR comes from a man aged 50 to 60 who had recovered from COVID-19. The gene calls are TRBV9 and TRBJ2-3; 9 bases are a match to TRBD2. Sample: peripheral blood. The CDR3 bases are TGTGCCAGCAGCGCCTTCAGCGGGGGGTTTTCAGATACGCAGTATTTT. Amino acids: CASSAFSGGFSDTQYF.